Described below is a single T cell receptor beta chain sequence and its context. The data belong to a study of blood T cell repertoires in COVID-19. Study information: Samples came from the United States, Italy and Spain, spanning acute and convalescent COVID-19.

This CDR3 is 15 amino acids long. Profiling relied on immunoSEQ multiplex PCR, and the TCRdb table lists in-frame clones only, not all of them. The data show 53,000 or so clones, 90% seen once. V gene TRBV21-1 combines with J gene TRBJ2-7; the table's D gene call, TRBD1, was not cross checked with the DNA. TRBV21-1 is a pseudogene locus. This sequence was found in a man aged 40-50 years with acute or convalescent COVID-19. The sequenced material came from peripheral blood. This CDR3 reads CASMKDRRSSYEQYF. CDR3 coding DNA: TGTGCCAGCATGAAGGACAGGAGGAGCTCCTACGAGCAGTACTTC.